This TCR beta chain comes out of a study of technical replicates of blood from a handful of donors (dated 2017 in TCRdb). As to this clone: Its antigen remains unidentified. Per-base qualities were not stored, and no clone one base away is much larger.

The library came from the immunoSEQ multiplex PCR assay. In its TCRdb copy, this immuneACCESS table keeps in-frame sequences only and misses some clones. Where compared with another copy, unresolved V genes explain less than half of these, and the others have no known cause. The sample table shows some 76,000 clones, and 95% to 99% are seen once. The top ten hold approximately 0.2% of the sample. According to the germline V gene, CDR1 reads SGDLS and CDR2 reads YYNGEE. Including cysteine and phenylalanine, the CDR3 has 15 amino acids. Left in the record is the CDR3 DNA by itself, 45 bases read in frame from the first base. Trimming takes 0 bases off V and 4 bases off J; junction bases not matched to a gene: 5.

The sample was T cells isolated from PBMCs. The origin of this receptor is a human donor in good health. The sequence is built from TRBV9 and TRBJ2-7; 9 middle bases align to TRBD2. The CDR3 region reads CASSVAPSGNYEQYF. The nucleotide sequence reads TGTGCCAGCAGCGTAGCCCCTAGCGGGAATTACGAGCAGTACTTC. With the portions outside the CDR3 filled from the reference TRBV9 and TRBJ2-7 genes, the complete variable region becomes DSGVTQTPKHLITATGQRVTLRCSPRSGDLSVYWYQQSLDQGLQFLIQYYNGEERAKGNILERFSAQQFPDLHSELNLSSLELGDSALYFCASSVAPSGNYEQYFGPGTRLTVT.